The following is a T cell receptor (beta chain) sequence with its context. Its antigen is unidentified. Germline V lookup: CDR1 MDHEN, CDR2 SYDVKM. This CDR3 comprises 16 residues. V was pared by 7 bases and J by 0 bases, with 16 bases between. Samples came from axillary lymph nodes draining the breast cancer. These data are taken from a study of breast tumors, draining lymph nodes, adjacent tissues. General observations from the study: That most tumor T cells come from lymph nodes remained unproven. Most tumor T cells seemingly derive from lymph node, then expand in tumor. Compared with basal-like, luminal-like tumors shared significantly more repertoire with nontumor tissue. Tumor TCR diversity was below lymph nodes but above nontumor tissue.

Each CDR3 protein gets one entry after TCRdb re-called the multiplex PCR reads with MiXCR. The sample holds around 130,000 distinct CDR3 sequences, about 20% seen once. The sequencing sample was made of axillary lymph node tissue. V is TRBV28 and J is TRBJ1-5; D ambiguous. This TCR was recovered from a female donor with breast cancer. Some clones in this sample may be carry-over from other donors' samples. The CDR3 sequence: CASTNPGSYSNQPQHF. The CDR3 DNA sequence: TGTGCCAGCACCAACCCGGGAAGTTATAGCAATCAGCCCCAGCATTTT.